This is a list of T cell receptor beta chains from one sample in a study of cytomegalovirus exposure and HLA in healthy donors. The table came from immunoSEQ multiplex PCR; TCRdb's copy has only in-frame clones and leaves some out. Seen here are 180,000 or so clones, roughly a tenth observed once, and the top ten hold over 1%. Sequencing was performed on PBMCs. These receptors all stem from a woman in her thirties in good health and CMV-seropositive. The CDR3 runs from the conserved cysteine through the conserved F or W. D genes are given only for firm matches. Part of the rows lack a size; the others show once, few, many or a class for expanded clones.

V gene	J gene	clone size	D gene	CDR3 protein	CDR3 DNA
TRBV25-1	TRBJ2-2	.	.	CASTPAGPTGELFF	TGTGCCAGCACACCAGCAGGTCCCACCGGGGAGCTGTTTTTT
TRBV19	TRBJ1-2	once	.	CASEPTANYGYTF	TGTGCCAGCGAACCGACAGCTAACTATGGCTACACCTTC
TRBV5-4	TRBJ2-3	few	TRBD2	CASSGLAGGGADTQYF	TGTGCCAGCAGCGGACTAGCGGGAGGAGGTGCAGATACGCAGTATTTT
TRBV28	TRBJ2-5	few	.	CASRTTVQETQYF	TGTGCCAGCAGAACGACAGTCCAAGAGACCCAGTACTTC
TRBV11-2	TRBJ2-1	.	.	CASSKGAPSSYNEQFF	TGTGCCAGCAGTAAAGGGGCCCCGAGCTCCTACAATGAGCAGTTCTTC
TRBV11-1	TRBJ2-3	once	TRBD2	CASSSHLRLAGPTDTQYF	TGTGCCAGCAGCTCCCACTTAAGACTAGCGGGGCCCACAGATACGCAGTATTTT
TRBV15	TRBJ2-2	.	.	CATSSFNAGNTGELFF	TGTGCCACCAGCAGCTTCAACGCCGGGAACACCGGGGAGCTGTTTTTT
TRBV4-1	TRBJ2-1	.	TRBD1	CASSQDRNRGIYNEQFF	TGCGCCAGCAGCCAAGATCGCAACAGGGGGATTTACAATGAGCAGTTCTTC
TRBV29-1	TRBJ2-7	few	TRBD1	CRVGTGGAEQYF	TGCAGGGTTGGGACAGGGGGCGCCGAGCAGTACTTC
TRBV20-1	TRBJ2-5	few	.	CSALRETQYF	TGCAGTGCTCTACGAGAGACCCAGTACTTC
TRBV21-1	TRBJ2-7	few	.	CASSAPRLADEQYF	TGTGCCAGCAGCGCCCCCAGACTAGCAGACGAGCAGTACTTC
TRBV19	TRBJ2-5	few	.	CASKRSLYQETQYF	TGTGCCAGTAAAAGGAGCCTTTACCAAGAGACCCAGTACTTC
TRBV5-4	TRBJ2-1	.	.	CASSGRDNEQFF	TGTGCCAGCAGCGGCCGGGACAATGAGCAGTTCTTC
TRBV9	TRBJ1-1	.	.	CASSPRLSGDTEAFF	TGTGCCAGCAGCCCGCGGCTCTCCGGGGACACTGAAGCTTTCTTT
TRBV6-5	TRBJ1-3	.	.	CASRSSTASGNTIYF	TGTGCCAGCAGGAGCTCGACAGCCTCTGGAAACACCATATATTTT
TRBV5-1	TRBJ2-3	few	TRBD1	CASSLTGGADTQYF	TGCGCCAGCAGCTTGACAGGGGGCGCGGATACGCAGTATTTT
TRBV11-3	TRBJ2-7	.	TRBD1	CASGLRRGDRGIYEQYF	TGTGCCAGCGGCCTGCGGAGGGGGGACAGGGGGATCTACGAGCAGTACTTC
TRBV25-1	TRBJ2-1	few	TRBD2	CASSDLKVTSGRNEQFF	TGTGCCAGCAGTGACCTTAAGGTTACTAGCGGGAGGAATGAGCAGTTCTTC
TRBV12-5	TRBJ2-1	few	.	CASGTPRYSLAHEQFF	TGTGCTAGTGGCACCCCAAGGTACAGCCTAGCTCATGAGCAGTTCTTC
TRBV2	TRBJ1-4	.	.	CASSETRGDEKLFF	TGTGCCAGCAGTGAGACCAGGGGAGATGAAAAACTGTTTTTT
TRBV7-9	TRBJ2-1	few	.	CASSLTPGWDEQFF	TGTGCCAGCAGCTTAACCCCGGGGTGGGATGAGCAGTTCTTC
TRBV2	TRBJ2-5	few	.	CASARERETQYF	TGTGCCAGCGCCCGGGAGAGGGAGACCCAGTACTTC
TRBV10-3	TRBJ2-5	.	.	CAISESGTEETQYF	TGTGCCATCAGTGAGTCTGGAACAGAAGAGACCCAGTACTTC
TRBV19	TRBJ1-1	few	TRBD1	CASSPGQGRMNTEAFF	TGTGCCAGTAGTCCGGGACAGGGTAGAATGAACACTGAAGCTTTCTTT
TRBV6-9	TRBJ2-7	few	TRBD2	CASSYSMGGTTYEQYF	TGTGCCAGCAGTTATTCGATGGGCGGGACTACCTACGAGCAGTACTTC
TRBV29-1	TRBJ1-1	.	.	CSVQNTEAFF	TGCAGCGTTCAGAACACTGAAGCTTTCTTT
TRBV29-1	TRBJ2-3	few	TRBD2	CSVALSGSLADTQYF	TGCAGCGTTGCCCTAAGCGGGAGTCTAGCAGATACGCAGTATTTT
TRBV6-5	TRBJ2-7	.	TRBD2	CASSSASGSYSPQYF	TGTGCCAGCAGTTCGGCTAGCGGGAGCTACAGCCCTCAGTACTTC
TRBV10-3	TRBJ2-3	few	.	CAIRTDPRTDTQYF	TGTGCCATCAGGACAGACCCCCGAACAGATACGCAGTATTTT
TRBV5-1	TRBJ2-1	.	TRBD2	CASSLEGTSGAWGADEQFF	TGCGCCAGCAGCTTGGAGGGGACTAGCGGCGCCTGGGGGGCGGATGAGCAGTTCTTC
TRBV6-5	TRBJ1-2	.	.	CASSRPGSYGYTF	TGTGCCAGCAGCCGACCGGGGTCCTATGGCTACACCTTC
TRBV7-8	TRBJ2-7	.	TRBD2	CASSLDPHGLAEEQYF	TGTGCCAGCAGCTTAGACCCCCATGGACTAGCGGAAGAGCAGTACTTC
TRBV5-1	TRBJ2-3	few	TRBD2	CASSSPSGSTDTQYF	TGCGCCAGCAGCTCCCCTAGCGGTAGCACAGATACGCAGTATTTT
TRBV5-1	TRBJ2-7	few	TRBD2	CASSFPPTSGGSYEQYF	TGCGCCAGCAGCTTTCCCCCGACTAGCGGAGGCTCCTACGAGCAGTACTTC
TRBV9	TRBJ1-2	few	TRBD1	CASSVVETGGYGYTF	TGTGCCAGCAGCGTAGTTGAGACAGGGGGCTATGGCTACACCTTC
TRBV13	TRBJ2-7	few	TRBD1	CASSLRGGPYEQYF	TGTGCCAGCAGCCTGAGAGGGGGCCCCTACGAGCAGTACTTC
TRBV18	TRBJ1-1	.	.	CASSPSTVRRTEAFF	TGTGCCAGCTCACCCTCGACAGTCCGAAGAACTGAAGCTTTCTTT
TRBV29-1	TRBJ2-7	.	.	CSVGQGLGEQYF	TGCAGCGTTGGTCAGGGTCTTGGCGAGCAGTACTTC
TRBV6-5	TRBJ1-1	few	.	CASSPRLNTEAFF	TGTGCCAGCAGTCCGCGTTTGAACACTGAAGCTTTCTTT
TRBV9	TRBJ2-1	.	TRBD2	CASSVVSGSLSYNEQFF	TGTGCCAGCAGCGTAGTAAGCGGGAGTCTATCCTACAATGAGCAGTTCTTC
TRBV7-2	TRBJ1-2	.	TRBD1	CASSRDRGYGYTF	TGTGCCAGCAGCCGGGACAGGGGTTATGGCTACACCTTC
TRBV14	TRBJ1-1	.	.	CASSQDTYTEAFF	TGTGCCAGCAGCCAGGACACCTACACTGAAGCTTTCTTT
TRBV12-5	TRBJ1-1	few	.	CASGLPGLTEAFF	TGTGCTAGTGGTTTGCCCGGACTAACCGAAGCTTTCTTT
TRBV30	TRBJ2-6	.	.	CAWRGGPGANVLTF	TGTGCCTGGAGGGGGGGGCCAGGGGCCAACGTCCTGACTTTC
TRBV30	TRBJ1-2	few	.	CAWSVISRNYGYTF	TGTGCCTGGAGTGTTATATCCCGTAACTATGGCTACACCTTC
TRBV5-1	TRBJ2-1	.	TRBD2	CASSLDGLAGYNEQFF	TGCGCCAGCAGCCTGGATGGACTAGCGGGATACAATGAGCAGTTCTTC
TRBV7-2	TRBJ2-2	few	TRBD2	CASSFTSGRTGELFF	TGTGCCAGCAGCTTTACTAGCGGGAGGACCGGGGAGCTGTTTTTT
TRBV7-9	TRBJ2-7	few	TRBD2	CASSSRRTSGKDEQYF	TGTGCCAGCAGCTCCCGACGGACTAGCGGGAAAGACGAGCAGTACTTC
TRBV19	TRBJ2-1	few	.	CASSIERSEQFF	TGTGCCAGTAGTATAGAGAGGAGTGAGCAGTTCTTC
TRBV9	TRBJ2-1	few	TRBD2	CASSVRGTSAYNEQFF	TGTGCCAGCAGCGTAAGGGGGACTAGCGCCTACAATGAGCAGTTCTTC
TRBV10-1	TRBJ2-7	.	TRBD1	CASNRGRYEQYF	TGCGCCAGCAACAGGGGGCGATACGAGCAGTACTTC
TRBV29-1	TRBJ2-7	few	.	CSVRGGMTYEQYF	TGCAGCGTTCGCGGCGGGATGACCTACGAGCAGTACTTC